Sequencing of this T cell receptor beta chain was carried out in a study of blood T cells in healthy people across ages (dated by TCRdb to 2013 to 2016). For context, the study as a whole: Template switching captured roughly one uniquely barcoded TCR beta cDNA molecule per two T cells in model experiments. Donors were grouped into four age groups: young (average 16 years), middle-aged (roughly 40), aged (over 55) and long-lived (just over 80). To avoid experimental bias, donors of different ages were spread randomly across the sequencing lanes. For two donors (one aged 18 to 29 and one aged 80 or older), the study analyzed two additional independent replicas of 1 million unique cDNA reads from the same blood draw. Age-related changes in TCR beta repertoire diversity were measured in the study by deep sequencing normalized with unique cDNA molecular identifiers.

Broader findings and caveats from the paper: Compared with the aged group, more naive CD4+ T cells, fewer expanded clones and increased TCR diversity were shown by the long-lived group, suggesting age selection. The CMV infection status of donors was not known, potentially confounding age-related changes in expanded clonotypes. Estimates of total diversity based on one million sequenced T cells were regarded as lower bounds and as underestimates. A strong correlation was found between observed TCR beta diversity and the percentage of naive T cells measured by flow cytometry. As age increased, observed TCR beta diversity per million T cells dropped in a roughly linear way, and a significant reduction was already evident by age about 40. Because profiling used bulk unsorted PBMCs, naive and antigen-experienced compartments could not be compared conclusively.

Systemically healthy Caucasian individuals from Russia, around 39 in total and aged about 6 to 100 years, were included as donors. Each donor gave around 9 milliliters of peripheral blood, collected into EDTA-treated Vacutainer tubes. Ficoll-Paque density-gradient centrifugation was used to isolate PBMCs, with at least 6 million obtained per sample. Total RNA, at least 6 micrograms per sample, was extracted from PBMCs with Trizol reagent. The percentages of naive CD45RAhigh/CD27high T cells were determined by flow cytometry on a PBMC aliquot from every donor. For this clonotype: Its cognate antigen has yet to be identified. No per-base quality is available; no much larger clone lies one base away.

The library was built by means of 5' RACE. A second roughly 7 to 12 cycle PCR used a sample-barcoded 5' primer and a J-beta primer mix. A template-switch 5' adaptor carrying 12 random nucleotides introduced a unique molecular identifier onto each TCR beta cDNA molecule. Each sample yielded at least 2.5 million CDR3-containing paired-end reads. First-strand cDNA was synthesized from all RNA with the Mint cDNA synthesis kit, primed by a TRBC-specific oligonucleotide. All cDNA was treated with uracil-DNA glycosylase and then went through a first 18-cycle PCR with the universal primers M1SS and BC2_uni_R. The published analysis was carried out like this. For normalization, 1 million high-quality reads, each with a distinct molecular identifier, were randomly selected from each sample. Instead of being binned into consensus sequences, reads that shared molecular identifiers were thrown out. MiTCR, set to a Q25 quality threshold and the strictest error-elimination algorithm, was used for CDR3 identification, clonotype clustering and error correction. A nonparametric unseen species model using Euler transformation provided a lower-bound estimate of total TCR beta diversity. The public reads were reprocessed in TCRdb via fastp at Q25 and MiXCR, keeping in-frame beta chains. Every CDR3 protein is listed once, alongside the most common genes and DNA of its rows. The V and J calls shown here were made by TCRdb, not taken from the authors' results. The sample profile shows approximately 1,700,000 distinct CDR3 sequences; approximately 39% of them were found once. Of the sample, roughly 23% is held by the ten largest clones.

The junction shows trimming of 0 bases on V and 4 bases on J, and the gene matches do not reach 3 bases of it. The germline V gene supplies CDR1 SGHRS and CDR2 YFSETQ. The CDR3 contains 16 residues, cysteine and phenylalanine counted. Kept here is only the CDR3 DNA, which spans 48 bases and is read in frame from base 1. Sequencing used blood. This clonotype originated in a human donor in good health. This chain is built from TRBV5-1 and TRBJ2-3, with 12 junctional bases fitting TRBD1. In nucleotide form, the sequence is TGCGCCAGCAGCTTGGGGGGACAGGGGGCTTCAGATACGCAGTATTTT. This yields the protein CASSLGGQGASDTQYF.